This T cell receptor (beta chain) was captured by sequencing in a study of lymphopenia after photon versus proton radiotherapy (dated by TCRdb to about 2019). Regarding the complete study: The study compared the immunological effects of photon versus proton radiation therapy in patients with gastrointestinal tumors who developed high-grade lymphopenia. The goal of the study was to describe how the two radiation modalities differ in their effects on the immune system. The 20 patients in the cohort had gastrointestinal tumors, were treated with either photon or proton therapy, and subsequently developed lymphopenia.

Turning to this clone: The specificity of this receptor is unknown. No base quality information exists; no much larger clone differs at one position.

Its CDR3 holds 13 amino acids, cysteine through valine. Only the CDR3 region is kept as DNA, spanning 39 bases read in frame from base 1. V loses 5 bases of germline sequence and J loses 3 bases, and the interval between the two ends is 11 bases. Looking up the germline V gene (reference sequence) yields CDR1 WNHNN and CDR2 SYGVQD. Overall results and qualifications from the work: The survival association was assessed only in patients who died, and the authors presented better survival with proton therapy as a possibility rather than a demonstrated result. After the lymphocyte count nadir, repertoires from photon-treated patients showed oligoclonal expansion, particularly of CD8+ Temra cells, and this expansion drove the decline in diversity. During treatment, patients who received proton therapy stayed relatively stable, whereas patients who received photon therapy lost naive T cells and TCR diversity and gained effector/memory populations. Across the cohort, a larger post-nadir drop in TCR diversity was inversely correlated with overall survival time among patients who died.

The protocol used for the library was the immunoSEQ multiplex PCR assay. Deep sequencing of rearranged TCR beta loci, alongside multiparametric flow cytometry, was used to profile T cell repertoires. Not all clones reach the TCRdb copy of this immuneACCESS table, which keeps in-frame sequences only. Checked studies attribute under half of the gap to unresolved V genes and leave the rest unexplained. The table for this sample lists some 14,000 clones; 82% of them were counted only once. The ten most abundant clones make up 25% to 30% of the sample. This clonotype originated in a man between 50 and 59 years old with gastric cancer. The chain couples TRBV10-1 to TRBJ2-7, with the D gene uncertain. Material: peripheral blood, obtained from a patient treated with photon-based radiotherapy. The DNA is as follows: TGCGCCAGCAGTAACTGGAAGAACTACGAGCAGTACGTC. Its translation reads: CASSNWKNYEQYV.